The rows below give T cell receptor beta chains drawn from one sample of a study of blood T cells in healthy people across ages. MiXCR, run by TCRdb on the 5' RACE reads, gives a single entry per CDR3 protein. The data contain about 830,000 distinct CDR3 sequences, approximately 59% of them singletons. The sequenced sample was blood. The receptor source for this set is a man aged 25-40 years in good health. Each CDR3 is given with its conserved first and last residue. D genes are given only for firm matches. Clone size appears in some rows only: once, few, many, or a class for an expanded clone.

TRBJ2-7,TRBV5-1,NA,NA,CASSSSRESSYEQYF,TGCGCCAGCAGCTCCTCACGCGAAAGCTCCTACGAGCAGTACTTC
TRBJ2-1,TRBV5-1,few,TRBD1,CASSGQASYNEQFF,TGCGCCAGCAGCGGACAGGCCTCCTACAATGAGCAGTTCTTC
TRBJ2-7,TRBV20-1,few,NA,CSASGPAGTYSYEQYF,TGCAGTGCTAGCGGTCCCGCAGGGACGTACTCCTACGAGCAGTACTTC
TRBJ2-7,TRBV28,NA,TRBD2,CASSSPAGGSYEQYF,TGTGCCAGCAGCTCCCCAGCGGGGGGCTCCTACGAGCAGTACTTC
TRBJ2-3,TRBV20-1,many,NA,CSAERDTQYF,TGCAGTGCTGAGAGAGATACGCAGTATTTT
TRBJ2-3,TRBV2,NA,TRBD1,CASSELAGGADTQYF,TGTGCCAGCAGTGAGTTGGCAGGGGGCGCAGATACGCAGTATTTT
TRBJ2-5,TRBV20-1,NA,TRBD2,CSASGGAFETQYF,TGCAGTGCTAGCGGGGGGGCGTTTGAGACCCAGTACTTC
TRBJ1-6,TRBV9,NA,NA,CASSPRGGITNSPLHF,TGTGCCAGCAGCCCCCGAGGGGGAATAACGAATTCACCCCTCCACTTT
TRBJ2-1,TRBV7-9,NA,NA,CASSSRDSLDNEQFF,TGTGCCAGCAGCAGCCGGGACTCTTTGGACAATGAGCAGTTCTTC
TRBJ2-3,TRBV7-2,NA,TRBD2,CASSLVVSGAPSTDTQYF,TGTGCCAGCAGCTTAGTAGTGAGCGGGGCTCCAAGCACAGATACGCAGTATTTT
TRBJ1-1,TRBV4-2,NA,NA,CASSHTLAPEAFF,TGTGCCAGCAGCCACACGCTGGCCCCTGAAGCTTTCTTT
TRBJ1-2,TRBV11-2,NA,NA,CASSLLGDYTF,TGTGCCAGCAGCTTATTAGGGGACTACACCTTC
TRBJ2-7,TRBV7-2,NA,NA,CASSAAPTGNYEQYF,TGTGCCAGCAGCGCCGCACCTACAGGAAACTACGAGCAGTACTTC
TRBJ2-1,TRBV29-1,NA,NA,CSASPWGNEQFF,TGCAGCGCCTCCCCTTGGGGGAATGAGCAGTTCTTC
TRBJ2-7,TRBV4-1,NA,NA,CASSQGLWYEQYF,TGCGCCAGCAGCCAAGGCCTCTGGTACGAGCAGTACTTC
TRBJ1-2,TRBV25-1,once,NA,CASSGWENYGYTF,TGTGCCAGCAGTGGGTGGGAGAACTATGGCTACACCTTC
TRBJ1-2,TRBV29-1,NA,NA,CSAPLQGDTNYGYTF,TGCAGCGCCCCACTCCAGGGAGACACTAACTATGGCTACACCTTC
TRBJ1-2,TRBV10-3,NA,NA,CAISGLRYGYTF,TGTGCCATCAGTGGCCTTCGTTATGGCTACACCTTC
TRBJ2-1,TRBV12-5,NA,TRBD1,CASGQDRGRPNEQFF,TGTGCTAGTGGTCAGGACAGGGGAAGGCCCAATGAGCAGTTCTTC
TRBJ2-5,TRBV5-1,few,TRBD2,CASSSRTSEGETQYF,TGCGCCAGCAGCTCCCGGACTAGCGAGGGGGAGACCCAGTACTTC
TRBJ2-5,TRBV24-1,NA,NA,CATSDLQTGKETQYF,TGTGCCACCAGTGATTTGCAGACAGGAAAAGAGACCCAGTACTTC
TRBJ2-3,TRBV30,NA,TRBD2,CAWSVGGGRTDTQYF,TGTGCCTGGAGTGTAGGCGGGGGACGCACAGATACGCAGTATTTT
TRBJ2-1,TRBV20-1,few,NA,CSARDYGRTPSNEQFF,TGCAGTGCTAGAGATTATGGGCGGACTCCATCCAATGAGCAGTTCTTC
TRBJ2-7,TRBV5-1,NA,NA,CASSPQPSDPYEQYF,TGCGCCAGCAGCCCACAGCCAAGTGACCCCTACGAGCAGTACTTC
TRBJ2-7,TRBV12-3/TRBV12-4,NA,TRBD1,CASSLRERTGMYF,TGTGCCAGCAGTTTACGGGAAAGGACAGGCATGTACTTC
TRBJ1-4,TRBV3-1,once,TRBD1,CASSQGIQGFNEKLFF,TGTGCCAGCAGCCAGGGGATACAGGGGTTTAATGAAAAACTGTTTTTT